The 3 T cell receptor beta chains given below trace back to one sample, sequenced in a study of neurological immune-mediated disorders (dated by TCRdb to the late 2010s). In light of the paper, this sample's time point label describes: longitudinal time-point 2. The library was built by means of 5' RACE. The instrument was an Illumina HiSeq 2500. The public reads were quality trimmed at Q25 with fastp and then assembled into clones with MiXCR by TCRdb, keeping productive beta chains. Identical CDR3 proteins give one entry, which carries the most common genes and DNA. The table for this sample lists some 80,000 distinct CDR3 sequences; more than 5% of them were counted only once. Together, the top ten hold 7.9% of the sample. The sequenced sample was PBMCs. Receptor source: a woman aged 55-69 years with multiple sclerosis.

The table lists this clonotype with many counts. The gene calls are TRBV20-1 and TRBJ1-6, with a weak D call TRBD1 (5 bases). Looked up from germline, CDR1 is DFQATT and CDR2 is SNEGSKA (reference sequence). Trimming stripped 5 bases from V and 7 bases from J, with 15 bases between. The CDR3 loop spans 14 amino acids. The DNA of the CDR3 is TGCAGTGCTCCGGACCCTCCAGGGAATTCACCCCTCCACTTT. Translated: CSAPDPPGNSPLHF.

CDR3 region: CASSTPGQGDDTQYF. The DNA of the CDR3 is TGTGCCAGCAGTACACCGGGACAGGGTGACGATACGCAGTATTTT. The chain has TRBV5-4 and TRBJ2-3; TRBD1 matches at 9 bases. Losses at the gene ends were 5 bases for V and 6 bases for J; bases not matched to a gene: 10. The CDR3 runs to 15 residues. Looked up from germline, CDR1 is SGHNT and CDR2 is YYREEE (reference sequence).

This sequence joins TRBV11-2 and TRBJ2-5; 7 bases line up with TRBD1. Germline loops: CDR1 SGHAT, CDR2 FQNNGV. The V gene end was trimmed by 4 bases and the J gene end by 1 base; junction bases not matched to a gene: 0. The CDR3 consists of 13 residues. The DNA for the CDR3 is TGTGCCAGCAGCTCAGGGGGCCAAGAGACCCAGTACTTC. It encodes CASSSGGQETQYF.